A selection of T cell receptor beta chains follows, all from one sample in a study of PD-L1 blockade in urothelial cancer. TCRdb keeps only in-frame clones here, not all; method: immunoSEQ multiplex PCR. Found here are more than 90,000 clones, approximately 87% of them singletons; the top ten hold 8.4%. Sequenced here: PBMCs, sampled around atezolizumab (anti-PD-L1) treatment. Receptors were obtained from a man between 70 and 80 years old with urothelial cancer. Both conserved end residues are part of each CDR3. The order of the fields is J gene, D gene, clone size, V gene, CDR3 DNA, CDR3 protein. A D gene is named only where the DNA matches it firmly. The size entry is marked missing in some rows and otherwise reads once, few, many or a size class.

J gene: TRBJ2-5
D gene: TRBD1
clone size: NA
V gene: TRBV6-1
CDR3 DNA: TGTGCCAGCAGTGTTACAGGGGGTCGGAGTGAGACCCAGTACTTC
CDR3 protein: CASSVTGGRSETQYF

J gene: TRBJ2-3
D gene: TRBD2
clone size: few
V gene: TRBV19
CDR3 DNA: TGTGCCAGTCGGATCGGGGGGGGAGATACGCAGTATTTT
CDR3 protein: CASRIGGGDTQYF

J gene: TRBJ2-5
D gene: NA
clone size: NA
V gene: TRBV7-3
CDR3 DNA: TGTGCCAGCAGCTTAACCAGGGGAAGTTTCGAGACCCAGTACTTC
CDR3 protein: CASSLTRGSFETQYF

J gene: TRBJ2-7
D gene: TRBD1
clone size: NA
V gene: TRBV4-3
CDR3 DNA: TGCGCCAGCAGCCAACTCAGGGGGCAGACCTACGAGCAGTACTTC
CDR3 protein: CASSQLRGQTYEQYF

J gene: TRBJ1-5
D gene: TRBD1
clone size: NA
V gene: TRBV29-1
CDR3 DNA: TGCAGCGCCGGACAGGCAAATCAGCCCCAGCATTTT
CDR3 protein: CSAGQANQPQHF

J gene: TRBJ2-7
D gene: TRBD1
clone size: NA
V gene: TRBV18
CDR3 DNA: TGTGCCAGCTCACTACAGGGGAACGAGCAGTACTTC
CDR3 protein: CASSLQGNEQYF

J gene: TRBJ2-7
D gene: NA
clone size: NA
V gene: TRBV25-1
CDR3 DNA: TGTGCCAGCAGTGAGAGCTTAGAGCAGTACTTC
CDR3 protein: CASSESLEQYF

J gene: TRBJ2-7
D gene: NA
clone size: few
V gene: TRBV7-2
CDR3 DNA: TGTGCCAGCAGCTTAGCCAAAACCTACGAGCAGTACTTC
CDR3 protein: CASSLAKTYEQYF

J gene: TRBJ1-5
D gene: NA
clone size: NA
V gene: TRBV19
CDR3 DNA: TGTGCCAGTAGTAATATCGGCGGGGTAAATCAGCCCCAGCATTTT
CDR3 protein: CASSNIGGVNQPQHF

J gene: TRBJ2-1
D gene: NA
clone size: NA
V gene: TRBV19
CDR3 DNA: TGTGCCAGTAGTATACTAGATACCTCCTACAATGAGCAGTTCTTC
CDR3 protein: CASSILDTSYNEQFF

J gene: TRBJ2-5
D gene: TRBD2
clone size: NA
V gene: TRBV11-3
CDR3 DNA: TGTGCCAGCAGCCAGACTAGCGGGGCCCTCCAAGAGACCCAGTACTTC
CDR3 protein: CASSQTSGALQETQYF

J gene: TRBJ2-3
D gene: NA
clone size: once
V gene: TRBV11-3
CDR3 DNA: TGTGCCAGCAGCTTAGGCGGCACAGATACGCAGTATTTT
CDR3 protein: CASSLGGTDTQYF

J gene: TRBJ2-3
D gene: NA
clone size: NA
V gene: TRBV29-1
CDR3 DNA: TGCAGCATCTGCCCGTCAACGGGTGCAGATATGCAGTATTTT
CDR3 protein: CSICPSTGADMQYF

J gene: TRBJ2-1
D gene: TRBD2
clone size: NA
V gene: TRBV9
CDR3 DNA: TGTGCCAGCAGCGTAACGACTAGCGGAAGCTCCTACAATGAGCAGTTCTTC
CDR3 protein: CASSVTTSGSSYNEQFF

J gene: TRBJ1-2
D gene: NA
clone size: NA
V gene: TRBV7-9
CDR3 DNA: TGTGCCAGCAGCTCTCCCCGCGGGGGCGATGGCTACACCTTC
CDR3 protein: CASSSPRGGDGYTF

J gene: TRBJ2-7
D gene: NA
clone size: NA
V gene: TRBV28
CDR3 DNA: TGTGCCAGCACTGGAACAGTGGGCGAGCAGTACTTC
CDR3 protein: CASTGTVGEQYF

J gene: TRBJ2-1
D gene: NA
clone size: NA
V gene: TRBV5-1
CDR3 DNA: TGCGCCAGCAGCTTCGGACAATTTTACAATGAGCAGTTCTTC
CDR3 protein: CASSFGQFYNEQFF

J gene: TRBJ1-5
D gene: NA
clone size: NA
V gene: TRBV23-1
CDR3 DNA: TGCGCCAGCAGCTTTAAATTGGGCGATCAGCCCCAGCATTTT
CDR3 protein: CASSFKLGDQPQHF

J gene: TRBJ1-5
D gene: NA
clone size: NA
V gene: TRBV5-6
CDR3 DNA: TGTGCCAGCAGTTCCGGACTGGGCAATCAGCCCCAGCATTTT
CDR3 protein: CASSSGLGNQPQHF

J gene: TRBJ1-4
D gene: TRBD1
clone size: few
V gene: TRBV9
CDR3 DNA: TGTGCCAGCAGCGACGACAGGGGAGGTGAAAAACTGTTTTTT
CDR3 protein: CASSDDRGGEKLFF

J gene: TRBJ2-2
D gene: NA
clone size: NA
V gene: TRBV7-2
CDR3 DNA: TGTGCCAGCAGCGTCTCGACAGACCTCGGGGAGCTGTTTTTT
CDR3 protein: CASSVSTDLGELFF

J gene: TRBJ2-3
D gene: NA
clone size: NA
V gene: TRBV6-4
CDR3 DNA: TGTGCCAGCAGTGTCGATGCGGGGACAGATACGCAGTATTTT
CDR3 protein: CASSVDAGTDTQYF

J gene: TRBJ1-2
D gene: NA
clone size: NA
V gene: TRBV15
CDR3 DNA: TGTGCCACCAGCAGACCTTTTTTCTATGGCTACACCTTC
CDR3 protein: CATSRPFFYGYTF

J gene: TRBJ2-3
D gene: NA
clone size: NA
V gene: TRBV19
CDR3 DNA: TGTGCCACGCAGGGACAAACAGATACGCAGTATTTT
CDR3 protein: CATQGQTDTQYF

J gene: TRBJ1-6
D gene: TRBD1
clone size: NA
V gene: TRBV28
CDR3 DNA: TGTGCCAGCAGTTTGGGGACAGGGGATAATTCACCCCTCCACTTT
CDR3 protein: CASSLGTGDNSPLHF

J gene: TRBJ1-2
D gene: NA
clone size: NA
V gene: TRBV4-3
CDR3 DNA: TGCGCCAGCAGCCAAGATAGGGCCAGGGCGTTGACCTTC
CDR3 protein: CASSQDRARALTF